The 3 T cell receptor beta chains listed next were all sequenced from one sample in a study of blood T cell repertoires in COVID-19 (dated by TCRdb to about 2020). Libraries were prepared through the immunoSEQ multiplex PCR assay. TCRdb took over this immuneACCESS table, retaining in-frame rearrangements with V and J assigned. Such tables are incomplete; in checked studies, under half of the missing clones stem from an unresolved V gene, and the remainder is unexplained. The sample profile shows tens of thousands of clones; 85% to 90% of them were found once. The biggest ten clones account for 20% to 25% of the sample. Sequenced input: peripheral blood. These receptor sequences come from a human donor with active COVID-19. The donor label of this sample is uncertain.

The rearrangement links TRBV11-2 to TRBJ2-2; 9 nucleotides agree with TRBD1. CDR1 and CDR2 (germline): SGHAT, FQNNGV. The CDR3 runs 15 residues. Losses at the gene ends were 3 bases for V and 2 bases for J; bases not matched to a gene: 1. The CDR3 region has the DNA TGTGCCAGCAGCTTGGGACAGGGAAACACCGGGGAGCTGTTTTTT. Its protein product is CASSLGQGNTGELFF.

The chain is built from TRBV28 and TRBJ2-7; 8 bases match TRBD1. Germline V CDR1 and CDR2: MDHEN, SYDVKM. Losses at the gene ends were 6 bases for V and 4 bases for J; bases not matched to a gene: 20. This CDR3 is 18 amino acids long. The CDR3 reads CASSPPTYGGTGWYEQYF. Here the CDR3 DNA reads TGTGCCAGCAGCCCACCCACATACGGAGGGACAGGTTGGTACGAGCAGTACTTC.

The chain joins TRBV18 to TRBJ1-2; a possible D gene is TRBD1 (5 bases). The germline V gene has CDR1 KGHSH and CDR2 LQKENI. This CDR3 has 15 amino acids. With 3 bases removed from V and 0 bases from J, the gap between germline ends came to 11 bases. The CDR3 here is CASSPQGFSNYGYTF. The CDR3 DNA reads TGTGCCAGCTCACCTCAGGGATTCTCTAACTATGGCTACACCTTC.